The 18 T cell receptor beta chains reported below all come from one sample, sequenced in a study of CD8 T cells in Susac syndrome. RNA in amounts of roughly 0.5 to 1 ug was reverse transcribed with random hexamers. Each CDR3 protein is one row after TCRdb ran MiXCR on the immunoSEQ multiplex PCR reads. The table records around 140,000 distinct CDR3 sequences, less than 95% of them present only once. Sequenced material: CD4+ T cells from PBMCs. The receptors shown here come from a human donor in good health.

The chain carries TRBV7-2 and TRBJ2-7; 12 nucleotides match TRBD1. Germline V gives CDR1 SGHTA, CDR2 FQGNSA. The trim removed 5 bases at V and 7 bases at J, leaving 9 bases unmatched. CDR3 length equals 15 residues. The CDR3 loop reads CASSPLGQGAGEQYF. The CDR3 region has the DNA TGTGCCAGCAGCCCCCTGGGACAGGGGGCGGGTGAGCAGTACTTC.

This clonotype was observed a single time. J is TRBJ2-7 and V is TRBV27; 13 bases agree with TRBD2. Germline V lookup: CDR1 MNHEY, CDR2 SMNVEV (reference sequence). The V segment lost 5 bases and the J segment 5 bases; nucleotides outside the gene matches: 9. The CDR3 is 16 residues long. The CDR3, as DNA: TGTGCCAGCAGTCTTTTGGGGACTAGCGGGAAGCACGAGCAGTACTTC. This sequence encodes CASSLLGTSGKHEQYF.

V gene TRBV10-3 combines with J gene TRBJ1-1; TRBD1 matches at 11 bases. Losses at the gene ends were 4 bases for V and 11 bases for J; bases not matched to a gene: 3. The CDR3 loop spans 12 amino acids. Germline CDR1 is ENHRY and CDR2 is SYGVKD. This chain's CDR3 is CAISGTGGDAFF. The CDR3 bases are TGTGCCATCAGTGGGACAGGGGGCGATGCTTTCTTT.

The chain links TRBV3-1 to TRBJ1-2, with D unresolved. CDR1 and CDR2 from the germline V gene are LGHDT and YNNKEL (reference sequence). This CDR3 is 14 amino acids long. V dropped 0 bases and J dropped 6 bases, with 11 bases sitting between them. Here the CDR3 DNA reads TGTGCCAGCAGCCAAGAGGTACGGACCAATGGCTACACCTTC. Protein: CASSQEVRTNGYTF.

The chain uses TRBV9 and TRBJ2-5, with 10 bases matching TRBD2. This CDR3 has 17 residues. Looked up from germline, CDR1 is SGDLS and CDR2 is YYNGEE. With 0 bases clipped from V and 4 bases from J, the junction kept 9 bases outside the gene matches. The CDR3 loop reads CASSVGSSGRTGETQYF. The DNA of the CDR3 is TGTGCCAGCAGCGTAGGGTCTAGCGGGAGAACAGGAGAGACCCAGTACTTC.

The chain links TRBV10-3 to TRBJ2-2, with 10 nucleotides matching TRBD1. This CDR3 has 14 amino acids. Per the germline V gene, CDR1 is ENHRY and CDR2 is SYGVKD. With 6 bases clipped from V and 6 bases from J, the junction kept 4 bases outside the gene matches. The CDR3 DNA is TGTGCCATCAGAGCCGGGACAGGGGCCGGGGAGCTGTTTTTT. The encoded protein is CAIRAGTGAGELFF.

V usage is TRBV4-1 and J usage is TRBJ1-2, with D uncertain. Germline V lookup: CDR1 MGHRA, CDR2 YSYEKL. The CDR3 is 18 residues long. Trimming pared 0 bases from V and 3 bases from J, leaving 20 bases between. The CDR3 is CASSQDHIGRRLHYGYTF. The CDR3, as DNA: TGCGCCAGCAGCCAAGACCACATAGGGCGGCGGCTACACTATGGCTACACCTTC.

The chain joins TRBV12-3 or TRBV12-4 to TRBJ1-2, with 8 bases matching TRBD1. With 6 bases clipped from V and 1 base from J, the junction kept 7 bases outside the gene matches. This CDR3 is 15 amino acids long. CDR3 sequence (DNA): TGTGCCAGCAGCACCGGGACAGGACTTAACTATGGCTACACCTTC. Amino acid sequence: CASSTGTGLNYGYTF.

This chain links TRBV29-1 with TRBJ1-1; TRBD1 is a possible D gene (5 bases). This CDR3 spans 11 amino acids. CDR1 is SQVTM and CDR2 is ANQGSEA in the germline V gene. Trimming stripped 8 bases from V and 6 bases from J, with 13 bases between. CDR3 DNA sequence: TGCAGCAGTCGGAAGGGACCTGAAGCTTTCTTT. Its protein product is CSSRKGPEAFF.

V and J are TRBV20-1 and TRBJ2-4, with D unclear. The CDR3 is 12 residues long. Germline V gives CDR1 DFQATT, CDR2 SNEGSKA (reference sequence). V dropped 4 bases and J dropped 4 bases, with 8 bases sitting between them. Here the CDR3 DNA reads TGCAGTGCTACGCCAACAAAAAACATTCAGTACTTC. Translation: CSATPTKNIQYF.

In its sample, this clonotype was seen once. V is TRBV29-1 and J is TRBJ2-2; D remains unclear. The V gene's germline CDR1 is SQVTM and CDR2 ANQGSEA. The CDR3 is 11 amino acids. Trimming cost V 5 bases and J 7 bases, with 8 bases left between them. The DNA for the CDR3 is TGCAGCGTTTCGACATACGGGGAGCTGTTTTTT. Encoded protein: CSVSTYGELFF.

The chain couples TRBV2 to TRBJ1-4, with TRBD1 matching 7 bases. The CDR3 consists of 15 residues. Per the germline V gene, CDR1 is SNHLY and CDR2 is FYNNEI. V shed 6 bases and J 6 bases; nucleotides not matched to a gene: 10. CDR3 protein: CASSNTGTEYEKLFF. CDR3 nucleotides: TGTGCCAGCAGCAACACCGGGACAGAATATGAAAAACTGTTTTTT.

This rearrangement joins TRBV29-1 to TRBJ1-2; D gene ambiguous. CDR1 SQVTM and CDR2 ANQGSEA come from the germline V gene. The CDR3 sequence is 11 residues long. V dropped 4 bases and J dropped 5 bases, with 8 bases sitting between them. This CDR3 reads CSVGQIYGYTF. In DNA form, the CDR3 reads TGCAGCGTTGGGCAGATATATGGCTACACCTTC.

The rearrangement uses TRBV4-1 and TRBJ2-1; possibly TRBD2 for D (6 bases). Germline CDR1 and CDR2: MGHRA and YSYEKL. This CDR3 is 17 amino acids long. Trimming stripped 1 base from V and 4 bases from J, with 17 bases between. CDR3: CASSQAGGSLTYNEQFF. CDR3 bases: TGCGCCAGCAGCCAAGCTGGGGGGAGCCTGACTTACAATGAGCAGTTCTTC.

The genes are TRBV3-1 and TRBJ2-3; D unresolved. The V gene's germline CDR1 is LGHDT and CDR2 YNNKEL (reference sequence). The CDR3 sequence is 13 residues long. V was pared by 5 bases and J by 2 bases, with 8 bases between. The chain's CDR3 is CASSNGVTDTQYF. The CDR3 DNA is TGTGCCAGCAGCAACGGCGTCACAGATACGCAGTATTTT.

V usage is TRBV9 and J usage is TRBJ2-5, with D tentatively TRBD1 (6 bases). V was pared by 3 bases and J by 5 bases, with 11 bases between. The CDR3 has 13 amino acids. Germline-derived CDR1 and CDR2 are SGDLS and YYNGEE. CDR3 region: CASSGQGFETQYF. The CDR3 DNA sequence: TGTGCCAGCAGCGGGCAGGGGTTTGAGACCCAGTACTTC.

This chain links TRBV7-9 with TRBJ1-1; D gene unclear. Germline assignment: CDR1 SEHNR and CDR2 FQNEAQ (reference sequence). V was clipped by 0 bases and J by 5 bases, with 13 bases between them. CDR3 length equals 15 residues. CDR3 loop: CASSLAAGLGTEAFF. The CDR3 nucleotides are TGTGCCAGCAGCTTAGCCGCGGGCTTGGGTACTGAAGCTTTCTTT.

The V call is TRBV30, the J call TRBJ1-2, with 7 bases fitting TRBD1. V lost 4 bases and J lost 4; bases outside the gene matches: 9. Per the germline V gene, CDR1 is GTSNPN and CDR2 is SVGIG (reference sequence). The CDR3 contains 14 residues. CDR3: CAWTETGVGYGYTF. CDR3 nucleotide sequence: TGTGCCTGGACGGAAACAGGGGTTGGCTATGGCTACACCTTC.